This TCR beta chain is drawn from a study of T cell repertoires in cytomegalovirus infection (dated by TCRdb to between 2017 and 2020). Some background on the complete study: The HLA type of each donor mattered for the analysis, because public TCR beta signatures pointed to carriage of CMV infection along with the matching HLA type.

V is cut by 6 bases and J by 1 base, and the space between the germline ends is 12 bases. Inclusive of the bounding cysteine and phenylalanine, the CDR3 is 14 residues long. This entry keeps only the CDR3 DNA: 42 bases, framed from base 1. Sequencing relied on an Illumina HiSeq 1500. TCRdb took the public reads, trimmed them with fastp at Q25, ran MiXCR for clone calling and kept in-frame beta chains. All rows with the same CDR3 protein become a single entry with the most common DNA and genes. Here the sample has about 530,000 distinct CDR3 sequences; roughly 29% occur a single time. Of the sample, less than 15% falls within the top ten clones. This clonotype was seen a handful of times. It has no known antigen specificity. Per-base qualities were not stored, and no clone one base away is much larger. What the study reported, not specific to this receptor: In both this cohort and an independent roughly 330-donor cohort, the cumulative frequency of public TCR beta family members distinguished carriers of CMV infection plus the relevant HLA type. The ex vivo response was dominated by HLA-C-restricted CMV-specific TCR beta clonotypes, and the single most frequent clonotype in two of eight donors was supplied by these HLA-C-restricted clonotypes.

The rearrangement combines TRBV12-3 or TRBV12-4 with TRBJ1-1, with TRBD1 perhaps the D gene, on 5 matching bases. Sequencing was done on a sample of PBMCs. This TCR was recovered from a human donor in good health (CMV status not recorded). Some clones in this sample may be carry-over from other donors' samples. The CDR3 has the sequence CASSQPGPNTEAFF. The nucleotide sequence is given as TGTGCCAGCAGCCAGCCGGGACCGAACACTGAAGCTTTCTTT.